Following are 18 T cell receptor beta chains from one sample sequenced in a study of cytomegalovirus exposure and HLA in healthy donors. TCRdb's copy holds only in-frame clones and misses some; the assay was immunoSEQ multiplex PCR. The sample holds tens of thousands of clones, about 82% seen once. Material for sequencing was PBMCs. These receptors originate from a man aged 25 to 45 in good health and CMV-seronegative.

This chain uses TRBV7-2 with TRBJ2-1; no reliable D call. Trimming removed 5 bases from V and 6 bases from J, with 17 bases in between. Germline CDR1 SGHTA, CDR2 FQGNSA. There are 15 residues in the CDR3. CDR3 sequence reads: CASSAEATLANEQFF. The CDR3 region has the DNA TGTGCCAGCAGCGCTGAGGCAACCTTGGCCAATGAGCAGTTCTTC.

The rearrangement uses TRBV28 and TRBJ1-2; 11 bases match TRBD1. Germline CDR1 and CDR2: MDHEN and SYDVKM. V shed 3 bases and J 8 bases; nucleotides not matched to a gene: 2. CDR3 length: 13 amino acids. Here the CDR3 reads CASSLGQGGGYTF. The CDR3 coding sequence is TGTGCCAGCAGTTTGGGACAGGGGGGGGGCTACACCTTC.

The V gene is TRBV5-6, the J gene TRBJ1-2, with 11 bases that match TRBD1. Germline V gives CDR1 SGHDT, CDR2 YYEEEE. The V segment lost 4 bases and the J segment 3 bases; nucleotides outside the gene matches: 8. There are 16 residues in the CDR3. The CDR3 sequence is CASSAGTGGAYYGYTF. CDR3 in DNA: TGTGCCAGCAGCGCCGGGACAGGGGGAGCCTACTATGGCTACACCTTC.

This chain joins TRBV5-6 and TRBJ1-4, with no clear D. This CDR3 is 14 amino acids long. Per the germline V gene, CDR1 is SGHDT and CDR2 is YYEEEE. V was cut by 0 bases and J by 8 bases, with 11 bases left in between. The CDR3 bases are TGTGCCAGCAGCTTGGTGGGCCCGGGAGAAAAACTGTTTTTT. Its translation: CASSLVGPGEKLFF.

The gene calls are TRBV7-2 and TRBJ1-6; no clear D gene. V lost 1 base to trimming and J lost 3 bases, with 7 bases between them. Germline V lookup: CDR1 SGHTA, CDR2 FQGNSA. This CDR3 is built from 15 residues. The CDR3 protein is CASSLDAGYNSPLHF. CDR3 coding DNA: TGTGCCAGCAGCTTAGACGCAGGCTATAATTCACCCCTCCACTTT.

The chain joins TRBV9 to TRBJ1-6; perhaps TRBD1 as D (5 bases). V was cut by 0 bases and J by 5 bases, with 9 bases left in between. CDR3 length: 15 residues. Germline V CDR1 and CDR2: SGDLS, YYNGEE. Written as DNA, the CDR3 is TGTGCCAGCAGCGTAGGGGGCGGCAATAATTCACCCCTCCACTTT. Translation gives CASSVGGGNNSPLHF.

The chain employs TRBV7-8 and TRBJ1-3; no definite D call. The ends were cut back, 5 bases at V and 0 bases at J, with 11 bases in the middle. CDR3 length: 15 residues. The germline V gene encodes CDR1 SGHVS and CDR2 FQNEAQ. CDR3 in amino acids: CASSALLSSGNTIYF. For the CDR3, the DNA is TGTGCCAGCAGCGCACTGCTAAGCTCTGGAAACACCATATATTTT.

The chain recombines TRBV7-6 with TRBJ2-1; TRBD2 might be the D (6 bases). V gave up 4 bases and J gave up 7 bases, with 8 bases separating them. There are 12 residues in the CDR3. CDR1 is SGHVS, CDR2 FNYEAQ, per germline. CDR3 nucleotides: TGTGCCAGCAGCTCGGGACTTAATGAGCAGTTCTTC. It yields the protein CASSSGLNEQFF. Looking up the rest from reference TRBV7-6 and TRBJ2-1 gives the full variable domain: GAGVSQSPRYKVTKRGQDVALRCDPISGHVSLYWYRQALGQGPEFLTYFNYEAQQDKSGLPNDRFSAERPEGSISTLTIQRTEQRDSAMYRCASSSGLNEQFFGPGTRLTVL.

The chain couples TRBV11-3 to TRBJ1-1; TRBD1 agrees at 9 bases. Looked up from germline, CDR1 is SGHNT and CDR2 is YENEEA. The junction had 5 bases not matched to a gene; V was cut back by 5 bases and J by 1 base. This CDR3 is 15 amino acids long. The DNA of the CDR3 is TGTGCCAGCAGCACGGGACAGGGAGAGAACACTGAAGCTTTCTTT. It yields the protein CASSTGQGENTEAFF.

A single count supports this clone. The chain uses TRBV12-5 and TRBJ2-1; 10 bases are shared with TRBD2. The CDR3 totals 15 residues. V trimming: 5 bases; J trimming: 8 bases; junction bases outside the gene matches: 9. From germline, CDR1 is LGHNT and CDR2 FRNRAP. The CDR3, as DNA: TGTGCTAGTGGTCCCACTAGCGGGAAAACGTATGAGCAGTTCTTC. Translating gives CASGPTSGKTYEQFF.

The V gene is TRBV10-3, the J gene TRBJ2-7; 8 bases align to TRBD1. Losses at the gene ends were 7 bases for V and 3 bases for J; bases not matched to a gene: 8. The CDR3 sequence is 14 residues long. The germline V gene encodes CDR1 ENHRY and CDR2 SYGVKD. This chain's CDR3 is CAITLADRVYEQYF. The CDR3 bases are TGTGCCATCACCTTGGCGGACAGGGTCTACGAGCAGTACTTC.

The chain links TRBV7-9 to TRBJ1-5, with 8 bases that match TRBD1. V shed 5 bases and J 6 bases; nucleotides not matched to a gene: 6. Germline CDR1 is SEHNR and CDR2 is FQNEAQ (reference sequence). CDR3 length: 14 amino acids. CDR3 DNA sequence: TGTGCCAGCAGCAGGACAGGGTTGGGTCAGCCCCAGCATTTT. Translation gives CASSRTGLGQPQHF.

V usage is TRBV30 and J usage is TRBJ1-4, with 7 bases lining up with TRBD1. The trim removed 8 bases at V and 5 bases at J, leaving 2 bases unmatched. In germline, CDR1 is GTSNPN, CDR2 SVGIG (reference sequence). CDR3 length: 11 residues. CDR3 coding DNA: TGTGCCGGACAGGAAAATGAAAAACTGTTTTTT. Translated: CAGQENEKLFF.

V is TRBV7-2 and J is TRBJ1-2; D possibly corresponds to TRBD1 (6 bases). The V gene lost 5 bases and the J gene lost 2 bases, with 12 bases spanning the gap. The length of the CDR3 is 14 residues. Germline V lookup: CDR1 SGHTA, CDR2 FQGNSA. This chain's CDR3 is CASSARTANYGYTF. The CDR3 DNA reads as TGTGCCAGCAGCGCCCGGACAGCCAACTATGGCTACACCTTC.

The chain couples TRBV11-2 to TRBJ2-5, with D possibly TRBD2 on 7 matching bases. With 4 bases removed from V and 3 bases from J, the gap between germline ends came to 18 bases. This CDR3 comprises 16 residues. Germline CDR1 is SGHAT and CDR2 is FQNNGV. The CDR3 DNA reads TGTGCCAGCAGCTCCAGCGGCGGGGGCGGGAAAGAGACCCAGTACTTC. Translation: CASSSSGGGGKETQYF.

The chain is built from TRBV5-6 and TRBJ2-7; TRBD2 aligns across 8 bases. CDR3 length equals 14 residues. Germline V gene data show CDR1 as SGHDT and CDR2 as YYEEEE. Losses at the gene ends were 4 bases for V and 5 bases for J; bases not matched to a gene: 8. The CDR3 loop is CASSVGLAPHEQYF. The CDR3 region has the DNA TGTGCCAGCAGCGTCGGACTAGCTCCCCACGAGCAGTACTTC.

The J gene is TRBJ2-5, the V gene TRBV11-2, with 9 bases fitting TRBD1. This CDR3 spans 16 amino acids. Trimming cost V 2 bases and J 4 bases; bases outside gene matches: 8. Germline assignment: CDR1 SGHAT and CDR2 FQNNGV. CDR3 sequence (DNA): TGTGCCAGCAGCTTACGACCGGGACAGGGAGGAGAGACCCAGTACTTC. Its protein is CASSLRPGQGGETQYF.

This clone appeared a single time. The chain uses TRBV2 and TRBJ1-2; D is unclear. Germline V lookup: CDR1 SNHLY, CDR2 FYNNEI. The CDR3 has 14 residues. V shed 5 bases and J shed 7 bases, with 17 bases lying between them. CDR3 nucleotide sequence: TGTGCCAGCAGTTTCGGAGAGGGTTTTGGTGGCTACACCTTC. Protein sequence: CASSFGEGFGGYTF.